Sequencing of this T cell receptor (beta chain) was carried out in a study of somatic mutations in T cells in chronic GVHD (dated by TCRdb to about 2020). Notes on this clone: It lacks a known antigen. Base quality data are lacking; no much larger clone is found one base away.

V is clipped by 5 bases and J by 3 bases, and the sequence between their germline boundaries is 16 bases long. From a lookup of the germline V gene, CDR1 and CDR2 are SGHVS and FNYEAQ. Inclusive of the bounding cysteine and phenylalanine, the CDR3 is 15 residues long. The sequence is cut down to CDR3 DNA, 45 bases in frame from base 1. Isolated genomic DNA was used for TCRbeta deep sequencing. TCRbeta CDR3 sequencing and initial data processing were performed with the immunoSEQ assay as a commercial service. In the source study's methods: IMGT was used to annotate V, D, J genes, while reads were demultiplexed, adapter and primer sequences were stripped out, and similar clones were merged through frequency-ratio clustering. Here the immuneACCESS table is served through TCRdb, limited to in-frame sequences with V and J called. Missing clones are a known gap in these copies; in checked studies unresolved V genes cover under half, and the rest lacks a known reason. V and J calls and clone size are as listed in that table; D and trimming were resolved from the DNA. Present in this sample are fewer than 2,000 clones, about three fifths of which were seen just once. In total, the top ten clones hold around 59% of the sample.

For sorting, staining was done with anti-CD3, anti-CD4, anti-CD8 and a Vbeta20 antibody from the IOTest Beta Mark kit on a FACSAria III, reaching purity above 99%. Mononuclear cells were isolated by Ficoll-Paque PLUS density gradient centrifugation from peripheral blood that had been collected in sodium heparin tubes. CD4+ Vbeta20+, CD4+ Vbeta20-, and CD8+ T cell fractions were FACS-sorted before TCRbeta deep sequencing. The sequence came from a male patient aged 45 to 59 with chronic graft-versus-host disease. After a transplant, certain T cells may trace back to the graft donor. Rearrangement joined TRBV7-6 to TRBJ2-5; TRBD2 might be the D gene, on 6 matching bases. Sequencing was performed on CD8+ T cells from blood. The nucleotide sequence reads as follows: TGTGCCAGCAGCCCGTCTCGGGGGAGGAAAGAGACCCAGTACTTC. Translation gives CASSPSRGRKETQYF.